The source of this T cell receptor beta chain is a study of blood T cell repertoires in COVID-19. In the authors' workflow: Reference gene primer amplification gave estimated nucleated cell counts. Generated by immunoSEQ multiplex PCR, the TCRdb table keeps only in-frame clones and is missing some. V, J and clone size reflect that table, while D and trimming were determined from the DNA. The sample lists 400,000 to 450,000 clones, 80% to 90% seen once, with more than 0.95% in the top ten. In terms of age and location, participants ranged from roughly 18 to 100 years and lived in around 22 US areas. Participant reports of clinical history set cohort assignment. The source of this sequence is a man aged 30-40 years who had recovered from COVID-19. Sequencing was carried out using PBMCs or T cells enriched from blood (not recorded which).

CDR3 sequence reads: CATSDPPGKDGDTQYF. The DNA of the CDR3 is TGTGCCACCAGTGATCCTCCGGGAAAGGACGGAGATACGCAGTATTTT. The chain employs TRBV24-1 and TRBJ2-3; perhaps TRBD2 as D (5 bases). CDR3 length: 16 residues. Per the germline V gene, CDR1 is KGHDR and CDR2 is SFDVKD. Trimming took 3 bases from V and 5 from J, leaving 17 bases between them.